Following are 6 T cell receptor beta chains from one sample sequenced in a study of T cell clones after liver transplantation. This table comes from immunoSEQ multiplex PCR, and its TCRdb copy is limited to in-frame clones, with some not included. The table has some 110,000 clones, over 75% seen once. Sequencing used CD4+ T cells from blood, obtained 12 months after liver transplant. The origin of the receptors is a human patient who received a liver transplant. The T cells may come from the graft donor.

The chain carries TRBV19 and TRBJ2-2, with 7 nucleotides matching TRBD1. After removal of 5 bases from V and 1 base from J, the junction contained 10 bases not matched to a gene. The CDR3 is 17 amino acids. Germline CDR1 LNHDA, CDR2 SQIVND (reference sequence). The CDR3 reads CASSLRTGTENTGELFF. As DNA, the CDR3 is TGTGCCAGTAGTCTACGAACCGGGACAGAGAACACCGGGGAGCTGTTTTTT.

This chain uses TRBV28 with TRBJ1-2, with a possible D match to TRBD1 (6 bases). CDR1 and CDR2 (germline): MDHEN, SYDVKM. V was shortened by 10 bases and J by 4 bases, with 19 bases between the two germline ends. The CDR3 covers 14 residues. Here the CDR3 reads CATVPGGLAYGYTF. In nucleotides, the CDR3 is TGTGCCACCGTACCGGGGGGGCTCGCCTATGGCTACACCTTC.

The rearrangement joins TRBV5-1 to TRBJ2-3; no clear D. The CDR3 is made up of 15 amino acids. Germline CDR1 and CDR2: SGHRS and YFSETQ. The ends were cut back, 0 bases at V and 3 bases at J, with 11 bases in the middle. This CDR3 reads CASSLGLGGTDTQYF. The CDR3 DNA sequence: TGCGCCAGCAGCTTGGGGCTGGGTGGGACAGATACGCAGTATTTT. The full variable domain, with the rest looked up from reference TRBV5-1 and TRBJ2-3, is KAGVTQTPRYLIKTRGQQVTLSCSPISGHRSVSWYQQTPGQGLQFLFEYFSETQRNKGNFPGRFSGRQFSNSRSEMNVSTLELGDSALYLCASSLGLGGTDTQYFGPGTRLTVL.

The chain carries TRBV11-3 and TRBJ2-5; 7 positions match TRBD1. TRBJ2-7 explains the end of the DNA better; the J call may be wrong. This CDR3 spans 14 amino acids. Germline V gives CDR1 SGHNT, CDR2 YENEEA. The CDR3 nucleotides are TGTGCCAGCAGCCTGGGACAGCAAAACTACGAGCAGTACTTC. Its translation is CASSLGQQNYEQYF.

The chain recombines TRBV5-8 with TRBJ1-1; possibly TRBD1 for D (5 bases). The CDR3 loop spans 16 amino acids. V was shortened by 4 bases and J by 0 bases, with 16 bases between the two germline ends. The germline CDR1 and CDR2 sequences are SGHTS and YDEGEE. The CDR3 sequence: CASSPPPGTVNTEAFF. The DNA for the CDR3 is TGTGCCAGCAGCCCTCCACCGGGGACGGTGAACACTGAAGCTTTCTTT.

The J gene is TRBJ2-7, the V gene TRBV6-5; a possible D gene is TRBD2 (6 bases). V was pared by 0 bases and J by 10 bases, with 7 bases between. The length of the CDR3 is 11 residues. Germline V gene sequence: CDR1 MNHEY, CDR2 SVGAGI. CDR3 amino acids: CASSYSGGQYF. Here the CDR3 DNA reads TGTGCCAGCAGTTACTCGGGGGGACAGTACTTC.